Below are 22 T cell receptor beta chains sequenced from a single sample in a study of post-analysis software for immune sequencing data. No antigen has been assigned to these receptors. Libraries were made from TCR beta cDNA, and they carried unique molecular identifiers. TCRdb passed the PCR reads through MiXCR, listing each CDR3 protein once. The table shows hundreds of thousands of distinct CDR3 sequences, with 30% occurring only once. Study-wide points: Five or six TRBV segments, TRBV5-6, TRBV5-1 and TRBV20-1 among them, were found more frequent in patients than controls.

Material: blood. Every receptor here comes from a girl between 10 and 17 years old with multiple sclerosis.

V gene TRBV7-2 combines with J gene TRBJ2-5; 11 bases match TRBD2. Germline V gives CDR1 SGHTA, CDR2 FQGNSA. After removal of 10 bases from V and 3 bases from J, the junction contained 4 bases not matched to a gene. CDR3 size: 13 residues. CDR3 coding DNA: TGTGCCACCTCACTAGCGGGAGAAGAGACCCAGTACTTC. Protein product: CATSLAGEETQYF.

This clonotype was observed a few times. The rearrangement joins TRBV15 to TRBJ2-1, with TRBD1 identical over 8 bases. J lost 5 bases, V lost 8 bases, and 8 bases had no gene match. The CDR3 sequence is 14 residues long. Per germline, CDR1 LNHNV and CDR2 YYDKDF (reference sequence). In DNA, the CDR3 is TGTGCCACCCAACAGGGGGATACAAACAATGAGCAGTTCTTC. Its translation: CATQQGDTNNEQFF.

V gene TRBV4-1 combines with J gene TRBJ2-7, with D possibly matching TRBD1 (5 bases). V lost 3 bases and J 2 bases, leaving 11 bases between the germline ends. CDR1 is MGHRA, CDR2 YSYEKL, per germline. CDR3 length: 14 residues. The CDR3 loop is CASSHRQGTYEQYF. The CDR3 nucleotides are TGCGCCAGCAGCCACCGGCAGGGAACCTACGAGCAGTACTTC.

The chain is built from TRBV6-2 or TRBV6-3 and TRBJ2-7; 13 bases agree with TRBD2. The J call could be wrong; TRBJ2-5 is a better fit for the DNA end. CDR3 size: 21 residues. Per the germline V gene, CDR1 is MNHEY and CDR2 is SVGEGT. The CDR3 here is CASSPPLHLRLAGGLGETQYF. The CDR3 nucleotides are TGTGCCAGCAGTCCCCCCCTACACCTCCGACTAGCGGGGGGCCTTGGAGAGACCCAGTACTTC.

The chain is built from TRBV20-1 and TRBJ1-2; weak D call: TRBD1 (6 bases). Germline loops: CDR1 DFQATT, CDR2 SNEGSKA (reference sequence). V gave up 1 base and J gave up 4 bases, with 10 bases separating them. The CDR3 runs 13 residues. The CDR3 DNA reads TGCAGTGCTAGAGGAACGGGGGCCTATGGCTACACCTTC. It is translated as CSARGTGAYGYTF.

This clonotype has just a few counts. The chain recombines TRBV20-1 with TRBJ2-1; 7 bases map to TRBD2. With V trimmed by 6 bases and J by 7 bases, 15 bases remained unmatched. Germline lookup yields CDR1 DFQATT and CDR2 SNEGSKA (reference sequence). The CDR3 totals 15 residues. The CDR3 DNA follows: TGCAGTGCCGCACCAGGACGGGGGGTAGGGAATGAGCAGTTCTTC. Its translation: CSAAPGRGVGNEQFF.

The V and J genes are TRBV2 and TRBJ2-4; D remains ambiguous. Germline loops: CDR1 SNHLY, CDR2 FYNNEI. This CDR3 region has 12 residues. The V and J ends lost 11 bases and 13 bases respectively, with 21 bases between them. The CDR3 loop is CAGSALGESQYF. As DNA, the CDR3 is TGTGCCGGGTCTGCATTAGGAGAAAGCCAGTACTTC.

In its sample, this clonotype was seen a few times. V is TRBV4-2 and J is TRBJ1-6; no reliable D call. CDR3 length: 15 amino acids. Trimming stripped 0 bases from V and 7 bases from J, with 10 bases between. The germline V gene encodes CDR1 LGHNA and CDR2 YNFKEQ. CDR3 protein: CASSQEGDLNSPLHF. The CDR3 DNA reads TGTGCCAGCAGCCAAGAAGGAGATTTGAATTCACCCCTCCACTTT.

The chain couples TRBV20-1 to TRBJ2-7; D call uncertain. Germline V gene sequence: CDR1 DFQATT, CDR2 SNEGSKA (reference sequence). The CDR3 contains 12 residues. V was cut by 4 bases and J by 0 bases, with 7 bases left in between. The DNA for the CDR3 is TGCAGTGCTATAGGCTTCTCCTACGAGCAGTACTTC. Residues: CSAIGFSYEQYF.

Regarding this clonotype: Possible read error: a much larger clone is one base away. This sequence joins TRBV12-3 or TRBV12-4 and TRBJ2-1, with D tentatively TRBD1 or TRBD2 (5 bases each). The CDR3 is 15 amino acids. DNA for the CDR3: TGTGCCAGCAGTCCCGGGACGAGCTCCTACAATGAGCAGTGCTTC. It yields the protein CASSPGTSSYNEQCF.

This clonotype has more than one count but fewer than ten. This chain uses TRBV9 with TRBJ2-5; D unclear. The CDR3 extends over 16 amino acids. Germline CDR1 reads SGDLS; CDR2 reads YYNGEE. The V and J ends lost 0 bases and 0 bases respectively, with 12 bases between them. DNA of the CDR3: TGTGCCAGCAGCGTAGGGGGTGCCGTCTACCAAGAGACCCAGTACTTC. It specifies CASSVGGAVYQETQYF. The variable domain in full, completed from reference TRBV9 and TRBJ2-5, reads DSGVTQTPKHLITATGQRVTLRCSPRSGDLSVYWYQQSLDQGLQFLIQYYNGEERAKGNILERFSAQQFPDLHSELNLSSLELGDSALYFCASSVGGAVYQETQYFGPGTRLLVL.

This clonotype showed up just once. V gene TRBV7-8 combines with J gene TRBJ2-1; no definite D call. Trimming pared 1 base from V and 7 bases from J, leaving 20 bases between. The CDR3 extends over 17 amino acids. CDR1 is SGHVS, CDR2 FQNEAQ, per germline. The CDR3 loop is CASSLVRQTRTLNEQFF. The CDR3 coding sequence is TGTGCCAGCAGCTTAGTACGGCAGACCAGAACTTTAAATGAGCAGTTCTTC. The variable domain in full, completed from reference TRBV7-8 and TRBJ2-1, reads GAGVSQSPRYKVAKRGQDVALRCDPISGHVSLFWYQQALGQGPEFLTYFQNEAQLDKSGLPSDRFFAERPEGSVSTLKIQRTQQEDSAVYLCASSLVRQTRTLNEQFFGPGTRLTVL.

Comment on this clonotype: This clone may be a read error of a much larger clone one base away. The chain joins TRBV12-3 or TRBV12-4 to TRBJ1-2, with D possibly TRBD1 on 5 matching bases. The CDR3 totals 14 residues. DNA for the CDR3: TGTGCCAGCAGTCCCAGCGGGGCCAACTATGACTACACCTTC. Translated: CASSPSGANYDYTF.

Points on this clonotype: A much larger clone lies a single base off, so this may be a read error. The chain combines TRBV29-1 with TRBJ2-7, with D possibly called TRBD1 or TRBD2 (7 bases each). V lost 3 bases and J lost 6, with 9 bases in between. The CDR3 is 11 amino acids. Germline CDR1 SQVTM, CDR2 ANQGSEA. The chain's CDR3 is CSVDRGGEQYF. The CDR3 DNA reads TGCAGCGTTGACAGGGGGGGCGAGCAGTACTTC.

The chain carries TRBV7-2 and TRBJ2-5; D remains ambiguous. Gene TRBJ2-7 matches the end of the DNA better, so the J call may be wrong. The CDR3 sequence is 11 residues long. Germline V lookup: CDR1 SGHTA, CDR2 FQGNSA. The CDR3 nucleotides are TGTGCCAGCAGCTTGACTTTCGAGCAGTACTTC. Protein sequence: CASSLTFEQYF.

This chain links TRBV7-2 with TRBJ2-5, with TRBD2 matching 10 bases. The germline gives CDR1 SGHTA, CDR2 FQGNSA. The V segment lost 1 base and the J segment 7 bases; nucleotides outside the gene matches: 9. This CDR3 has 16 residues. The CDR3 reads CASSLESGRAGGTQYF. The CDR3 DNA sequence: TGTGCCAGCAGCTTAGAGAGCGGGAGGGCCGGTGGGACCCAGTACTTC. The whole variable domain, remainder taken from reference TRBV7-2 and TRBJ2-5, is GAGVSQSPSNKVTEKGKDVELRCDPISGHTALYWYRQSLGQGLEFLIYFQGNSAPDKSGLPSDRFSAERTGGSVSTLTIQRTQQEDSAVYLCASSLESGRAGGTQYFGPGTRLLVL.

This chain connects TRBV6-6 to TRBJ2-3, with 8 positions matching TRBD1. The V gene's germline CDR1 is MNHNY and CDR2 SVGAGI (reference sequence). The CDR3 length is 14 residues. J gave up 6 bases and V 6 bases, and 8 bases lay outside the gene matches. CDR3 nucleotides: TGTGCCAGCAGCGGACAGGGTTTAAGCGATACGCAGTATTTT. Translating gives CASSGQGLSDTQYF.

This rearrangement joins TRBV10-3 to TRBJ2-3; D unclear. The V gene's germline CDR1 is ENHRY and CDR2 SYGVKD. The V gene lost 8 bases and the J gene lost 0 bases, with 9 bases spanning the gap. The CDR3 spans 13 residues. Here the CDR3 reads CAIGKGSTDTQYF. In DNA, the CDR3 is TGTGCCATCGGGAAAGGTAGCACAGATACGCAGTATTTT.

This clonotype is a singleton in its sample. This chain uses TRBV3-1 with TRBJ2-6; D gene uncertain. Germline V gives CDR1 LGHDT, CDR2 YNNKEL (reference sequence). The CDR3 loop spans 17 amino acids. Trimming left V 4 bases short and J 0 bases short, with 13 bases between. The CDR3 coding sequence is TGTGCCAGCAGCCCCATTCTAGGATCCTCTGGGGCCAACGTCCTGACTTTC. As protein: CASSPILGSSGANVLTF.

The gene calls are TRBV28 and TRBJ1-2; D not certain. The CDR3 contains 13 residues. With 3 bases removed from V and 6 bases from J, the gap between germline ends came to 11 bases. Germline CDR1 reads MDHEN; CDR2 reads SYDVKM. CDR3: CASSFGPANGYTF. The CDR3 DNA is TGTGCCAGCAGTTTCGGACCGGCCAATGGCTACACCTTC.

This CDR3 reads CASSSIAGGPLHEQYF. CDR3 in DNA: TGTGCCAGCAGCTCCATAGCGGGAGGGCCGTTGCACGAGCAGTACTTC. The chain links TRBV7-8 to TRBJ2-7; 11 nucleotides line up with TRBD2. Unmatched junction bases numbered 10, after V lost 4 bases and J lost 5 bases. CDR1 and CDR2 (germline): SGHVS, FQNEAQ. CDR3 length equals 16 residues.

In its sample, this clonotype was seen a few times. The chain recombines TRBV28 with TRBJ1-2, with TRBD1 as a possible D gene (5 bases). Germline V lookup: CDR1 MDHEN, CDR2 SYDVKM. The V end lost 6 bases, the J end lost 7 bases, and 15 bases lay between the germline ends. The CDR3 sequence is 13 residues long. Written as DNA, the CDR3 is TGTGCCAGCAGCCCCCAGAGGGACCGTGGCTACACCTTC. Its protein product is CASSPQRDRGYTF.